These T cell receptor beta chains were read from a single sample in a study of T cells after yellow fever vaccination. TCRdb redid the calling of the 5' RACE reads with MiXCR, one entry per CDR3 protein. Found here are roughly 60,000 distinct CDR3 sequences, more than 5.5% of them singletons; the top ten hold 40%. The sequences come from CD8+ T cells sorted from PBMCs, collected on the day of the first yellow fever vaccination. These receptors were collected from a man aged 18 to 29 who received the YFV17D yellow fever vaccine. CDR3s include the opening cysteine and the closing phenylalanine or tryptophan. Fields, in order: clone size, J gene, D gene, V gene, CDR3 protein, CDR3 DNA. A D gene is named only where the DNA matches it firmly. Clone size is not always given. Where it is, it says once, few, many or a class for expanded clones.

.,TRBJ2-1,.,TRBV11-2,CASSFRGAATYNEQFF,TGTGCCAGCAGCTTCCGGGGGGCGGCTACCTACAATGAGCAGTTCTTC
many,TRBJ1-2,TRBD1,TRBV14,CASSQGDRGFYGYTF,TGTGCCAGCAGCCAAGGAGACAGGGGATTCTATGGCTACACCTTC
many,TRBJ2-3,.,TRBV4-1,CASSQSLGADTQYF,TGCGCCAGCAGCCAAAGTCTGGGGGCAGATACGCAGTATTTT
many,TRBJ1-2,.,TRBV4-1,CASSQDTGLVYYGYTF,TGCGCCAGCAGCCAAGATACCGGACTGGTATACTATGGCTACACCTTC
few,TRBJ2-7,.,TRBV6-2/TRBV6-3,CATLGVTTYEQYF,TGTGCCACCTTGGGGGTAACTACCTACGAGCAGTACTTC
many,TRBJ2-3,.,TRBV2,CASLERRTDTQYF,TGTGCCAGCCTTGAAAGACGGACAGATACGCAGTATTTT
many,TRBJ2-7,TRBD1,TRBV12-5,CASGLKQGATYEQYF,TGTGCTAGTGGTTTGAAACAGGGGGCTACCTACGAGCAGTACTTC
.,TRBJ2-2,.,TRBV4-2,CASSQDLGGRRYTGELFF,TGTGCCAGCAGCCAAGATTTGGGGGGCCGACGCTACACCGGGGAGCTGTTTTTT
many,TRBJ2-3,.,TRBV12-3/TRBV12-4,CASSLGEFRTDTQYF,TGTGCCAGCAGTTTAGGAGAATTTCGCACAGATACGCAGTATTTT
many,TRBJ2-1,.,TRBV11-2,CASSLFWTASYNEQFF,TGTGCCAGCAGCTTATTCTGGACAGCATCCTACAATGAGCAGTTCTTC
many,TRBJ1-1,TRBD1,TRBV4-1,CASSQEQGPQRIEAFF,TGCGCCAGCAGCCAAGAACAGGGGCCGCAACGGATAGAAGCTTTCTTT
many,TRBJ2-1,.,TRBV6-1,CASSEYWGYNEQFF,TGTGCCAGCAGTGAATACTGGGGGTACAATGAGCAGTTCTTC